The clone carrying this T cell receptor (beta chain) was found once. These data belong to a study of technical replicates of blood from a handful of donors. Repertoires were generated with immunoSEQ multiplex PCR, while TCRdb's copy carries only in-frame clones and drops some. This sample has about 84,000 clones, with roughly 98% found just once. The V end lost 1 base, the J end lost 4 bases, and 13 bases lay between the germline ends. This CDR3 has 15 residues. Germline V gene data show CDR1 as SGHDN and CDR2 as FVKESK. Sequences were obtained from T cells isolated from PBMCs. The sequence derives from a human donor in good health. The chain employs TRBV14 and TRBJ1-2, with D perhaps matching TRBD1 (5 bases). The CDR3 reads CASSQAGAGPYGYTF. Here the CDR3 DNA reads TGTGCCAGCAGCCAAGCGGGTGCGGGGCCCTATGGCTACACCTTC.